The source of this T cell receptor beta chain is a study of blood T cell repertoires in COVID-19. Study in general: In each case, the material was cDNA or gDNA derived from T cells, B-cell-depleted T cells, or PBMCs.

Clones were read by immunoSEQ multiplex PCR, and TCRdb kept only the in-frame ones, dropping some. The data contain fewer than 350,000 clones, around 91% of them singletons. Which cohort a participant joined came from the clinical history participants gave. Sequenced: PBMCs or T cells enriched from blood (not recorded which). This receptor was obtained from a young woman with acute COVID-19.

The DNA of the CDR3 is TGTGCCAGCAGCTTAAATGGGGGACTAGCCTACAATGAGCAGTTCTTC. Translated, it gives CASSLNGGLAYNEQFF. The J gene is TRBJ2-1, the V gene TRBV7-3; 8 positions agree with TRBD2. Germline CDR1 is SGHTA and CDR2 is FQGTGA. Trimming took 1 base from V and 2 from J; bases not matched to a gene: 4. The CDR3 runs to 16 residues.